Below, 13 T cell receptor beta chains from the same sample are listed, as sequenced in a study of T cells after yellow fever vaccination. TCRdb reprocessed the 5' RACE reads via MiXCR and lists one record per CDR3 protein. The sample contains approximately 510,000 distinct CDR3 sequences, 21% of which appear only once. The sequenced sample was PBMCs, obtained approximately 20 days after the first yellow fever vaccination. These receptor sequences come from a man between 18 and 35 years old who received the YFV17D yellow fever vaccine.

This chain connects TRBV27 to TRBJ2-3; D might be TRBD2 (5 bases). This CDR3 spans 14 amino acids. Trimming stripped 6 bases from V and 6 bases from J, with 16 bases between. Germline CDR1 MNHEY, CDR2 SMNVEV (reference sequence). The CDR3 nucleotides read TGTGCCAGCAGGAGGGCTACCTTCCCTGATACGCAGTATTTT. Translating it yields CASRRATFPDTQYF.

The chain is built from TRBV5-4 and TRBJ2-5, with 10 bases matching TRBD2. Germline V gene sequence: CDR1 SGHNT, CDR2 YYREEE (reference sequence). V was pared by 3 bases and J by 5 bases, with 19 bases of the junction left unmatched. The CDR3 totals 19 residues. CDR3 in DNA: TGTGCCAGCAGCTCCCCTGGGAGGAGCGGGGGGGTTTTAGGCGAGACCCAGTACTTC. Translating it yields CASSSPGRSGGVLGETQYF.

In this sample, this clonotype turned up a few times. The chain joins TRBV7-6 to TRBJ2-3; D uncertain. CDR3 length: 15 residues. Trimming took 0 bases from V and 0 from J, leaving 7 bases between them. Germline assignment: CDR1 SGHVS and CDR2 FNYEAQ. CDR3 in DNA: TGTGCCAGCAGCTTAGCGGCGTCTAGCACAGATACGCAGTATTTT. It codes for CASSLAASSTDTQYF.

The rearrangement joins TRBV20-1 to TRBJ1-5, with 11 bases lining up with TRBD1. In germline, CDR1 is DFQATT, CDR2 SNEGSKA (reference sequence). The ends lost 6 bases at V and 7 bases at J; junction bases unmatched: 8. The CDR3 has 14 residues. The CDR3: CSASGQGAKQPQHF. As DNA, the CDR3 is TGCAGTGCCAGCGGACAGGGGGCTAAACAGCCCCAGCATTTT.

In this sample, this clonotype turned up a few times. The chain has TRBV4-2 and TRBJ1-6; 7 nucleotides agree with TRBD1. J lost 0 bases, V lost 4 bases, and 21 bases had no gene match. CDR1 and CDR2 from the germline V gene are LGHNA and YNFKEQ. CDR3 length: 22 amino acids. The CDR3 DNA is TGTGCCAGCAGCCGCCCCGGGACAGCCGCGGGAGGCCGACACTCCTATAATTCACCCCTCCACTTT. Translating gives CASSRPGTAAGGRHSYNSPLHF.

V gene TRBV9 combines with J gene TRBJ1-5; D call uncertain. V lost 3 bases, J lost 9 bases, and 13 bases lay in between. Germline CDR1 reads SGDLS; CDR2 reads YYNGEE. CDR3 length equals 13 residues. CDR3 region: CASSASDLMPQHF. CDR3 in DNA: TGTGCCAGCAGCGCCTCGGACCTAATGCCCCAGCATTTT.

As concerns this clonotype: The junction and the germline gene differ at one end; a read error may be behind it. The V and J genes are TRBV7-7 and TRBJ2-1; D is ambiguous. Germline V CDR1 and CDR2: SSHAT, FNYEAQ (reference sequence). This CDR3 comprises 15 residues. In nucleotides, the CDR3 is TGTGCTAGCAGCGTCTACCTGAGCTCCTACAATGAGCAGTTCTTC. The encoded protein is CASSVYLSSYNEQFF.

A few counts support this clonotype. The V and J genes are TRBV4-1 and TRBJ1-1, with D possibly TRBD1 on 6 matching bases. The germline V gene encodes CDR1 MGHRA and CDR2 YSYEKL. V gave up 3 bases and J gave up 8 bases, with 13 bases separating them. The CDR3 runs 13 residues. The CDR3 nucleotides are TGCGCCAGCAGCCACCTCGACAGGCTCGAAGCTTTCTTT. This gives the protein CASSHLDRLEAFF.

This clonotype came up many times. The genes are TRBV3-1 and TRBJ1-2; 8 bases map to TRBD1. The CDR3 extends over 14 amino acids. Trimming took 3 bases from V and 2 from J; bases not matched to a gene: 2. Per the germline V gene, CDR1 is LGHDT and CDR2 is YNNKEL (reference sequence). The CDR3 loop reads CASSHGQGNYGYTF. Here the CDR3 DNA reads TGTGCCAGCAGCCACGGACAGGGAAACTATGGCTACACCTTC.

This clonotype was seen a few times. The chain joins TRBV12-3 or TRBV12-4 to TRBJ1-1, with D maybe TRBD1 (6 bases). V lost 4 bases, J lost 5 bases, and 11 bases lay in between. The CDR3 covers 13 residues. CDR3 protein: CASSSRRGTEAFF. Here the CDR3 DNA reads TGTGCCAGCAGTTCTCGGAGGGGGACTGAAGCTTTCTTT.

The table lists this clonotype with a few counts. This chain joins TRBV7-2 and TRBJ2-2, with 9 bases identical to TRBD2. In germline, CDR1 is SGHTA, CDR2 FQGNSA. The CDR3 contains 15 residues. Trimming cost V 1 base and J 6 bases; bases outside gene matches: 3. CDR3 in amino acids: CASSLVRGGPGELFF. The CDR3 nucleotides are TGTGCCAGCAGCTTAGTGCGGGGGGGCCCCGGGGAGCTGTTTTTT. Supplemented by reference TRBV7-2 and TRBJ2-2, the full variable domain reads GAGVSQSPSNKVTEKGKDVELRCDPISGHTALYWYRQSLGQGLEFLIYFQGNSAPDKSGLPSDRFSAERTGGSVSTLTIQRTQQEDSAVYLCASSLVRGGPGELFFGEGSRLTVL.

This clonotype has just a few counts. The chain links TRBV29-1 to TRBJ2-3; TRBD1 might be the D (5 bases). Germline V lookup: CDR1 SQVTM, CDR2 ANQGSEA. The CDR3 extends over 15 amino acids. V was trimmed by 7 bases and J by 2 bases, leaving 19 bases between them. DNA of the CDR3: TGCAGCGCCATTACACAACCGGACAACACAGATACGCAGTATTTT. It encodes CSAITQPDNTDTQYF.

This clonotype showed up many times. V gene TRBV5-1 combines with J gene TRBJ2-1, with D unresolved. Per germline, CDR1 SGHRS and CDR2 YFSETQ. CDR3 length: 15 amino acids. The ends were cut back, 1 base at V and 2 bases at J, with 10 bases in the middle. Here the CDR3 reads CASSLWANTYNEQFF. CDR3 DNA: TGCGCCAGCAGCTTGTGGGCGAACACCTACAATGAGCAGTTCTTC. Filled out from reference TRBV5-1 and TRBJ2-1, the complete variable domain reads KAGVTQTPRYLIKTRGQQVTLSCSPISGHRSVSWYQQTPGQGLQFLFEYFSETQRNKGNFPGRFSGRQFSNSRSEMNVSTLELGDSALYLCASSLWANTYNEQFFGPGTRLTVL.